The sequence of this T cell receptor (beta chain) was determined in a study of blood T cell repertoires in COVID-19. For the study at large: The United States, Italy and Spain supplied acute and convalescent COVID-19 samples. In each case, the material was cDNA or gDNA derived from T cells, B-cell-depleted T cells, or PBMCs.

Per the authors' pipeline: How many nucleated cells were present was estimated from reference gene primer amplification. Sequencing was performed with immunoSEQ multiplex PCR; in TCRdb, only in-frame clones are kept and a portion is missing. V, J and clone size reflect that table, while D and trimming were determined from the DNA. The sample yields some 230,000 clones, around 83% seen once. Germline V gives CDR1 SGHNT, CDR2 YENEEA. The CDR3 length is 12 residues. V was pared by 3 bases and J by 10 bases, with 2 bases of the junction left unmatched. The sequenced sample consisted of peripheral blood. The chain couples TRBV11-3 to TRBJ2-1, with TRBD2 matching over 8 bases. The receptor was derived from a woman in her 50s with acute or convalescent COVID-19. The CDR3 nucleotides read TGTGCCAGCAGCTTTATAGCGGGAGAGCAGTTCTTC. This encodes CASSFIAGEQFF.